The rows below give T cell receptor beta chains drawn from one sample of a study of blood T cells in healthy people across ages. TCRdb redid the calling of the 5' RACE reads with MiXCR, one entry per CDR3 protein. Of under 1,000,000 distinct CDR3 sequences in the sample, more than 35% are singletons; the top ten hold 15% to 20%. Sample: blood. These receptors were taken from a man at least 80 years old in good health. Each CDR3 is given with its conserved first and last residue. The D gene is left open where the match is weak. Expanded clones are given a class, and other clones once, few, many or no size at all.

cdr3_aa cdr3_nt clone_size d_call j_call v_call
CSAPASSYNEQFF TGCAGTGCTCCTGCGAGCTCCTACAATGAGCAGTTCTTC . . TRBJ2-1 TRBV20-1
CASSLDSHYGYTF TGTGCCAGCAGTTTGGACAGCCACTATGGCTACACCTTC . . TRBJ1-2 TRBV6-2/TRBV6-3
CGVEAWDRTYNEQFF TGCGGCGTTGAAGCTTGGGACAGGACTTACAATGAGCAGTTCTTC . TRBD1 TRBJ2-1 TRBV29-1
CASSDPPSNEQFF TGTGCCAGCAGCGACCCCCCCTCTAATGAGCAGTTCTTC . . TRBJ2-1 TRBV6-2/TRBV6-3
CSARDRQGYEQYF TGCAGTGCTAGAGATCGACAGGGCTACGAGCAGTACTTC . TRBD1 TRBJ2-7 TRBV20-1
CASGLGTAYNQPQHF TGTGCCAGCGGGCTCGGGACAGCCTACAATCAGCCCCAGCATTTT few TRBD1 TRBJ1-5 TRBV12-3/TRBV12-4
CASSIEDGRADEQYF TGTGCCAGTAGTATTGAGGACGGGAGGGCCGACGAGCAGTACTTC few TRBD2 TRBJ2-7 TRBV19
CASSPTGGQGYTF TGTGCCAGCAGTCCAACAGGGGGCCAGGGCTACACCTTC many TRBD1 TRBJ1-2 TRBV6-6
CASSLGRESKNIQYF TGTGCCAGCAGTTTAGGACGGGAGAGCAAAAACATTCAGTACTTC . . TRBJ2-4 TRBV12-3/TRBV12-4
CSVWKAGGRTDTQYF TGCAGCGTTTGGAAAGCGGGGGGGCGGACAGATACGCAGTATTTT . TRBD2 TRBJ2-3 TRBV29-1
CASSLNRNEQFF TGCGCCAGCAGCCTGAACAGAAATGAGCAGTTCTTC . . TRBJ2-1 TRBV4-1
CSVGQVDQPQHF TGCAGCGTGGGACAGGTTGATCAGCCCCAGCATTTT few TRBD1 TRBJ1-5 TRBV29-1
CASSFNRGESTYEQYF TGTGCCAGCAGCTTCAACAGGGGTGAATCCACCTACGAGCAGTACTTC many TRBD1 TRBJ2-7 TRBV7-9
CASRGTSLSGANVLTF TGTGCCAGCAGAGGGACCTCCCTTTCTGGGGCCAACGTCCTGACTTTC . . TRBJ2-6 TRBV6-6
CAISGTSGAKNTGKLFF TGTGCCATCAGTGGAACTAGCGGGGCTAAGAACACCGGGAAGCTGTTTTTT . TRBD2 TRBJ2-2 TRBV10-3
CSVYLRPVPPNPPEETQYF TGCAGCGTTTATTTACGTCCGGTGCCACCGAACCCCCCCGAGGAGACCCAGTACTTC . . TRBJ2-5 TRBV29-1